This T cell receptor beta chain was sequenced for a study of shared T cell receptors in the human thymus. Trimming took 4 bases from V and 0 from J, leaving 10 bases between them. CDR3 length: 15 amino acids. CDR1 and CDR2 (germline): MDHEN, SYDVKM. Measured with immunoSEQ multiplex PCR; TCRdb has only the in-frame clones, and not every one. The repertoire holds over 350,000 clones, about 95% seen once, with roughly 0.02% in the top ten. Specimen: thymocytes. The V gene is TRBV28, the J gene TRBJ1-5; a possible D gene is TRBD1 (6 bases). This TCR was recovered from a human donor. The CDR3 nucleotides are TGTGCCAGCAGTTGGACAGCGGCTAGCAATCAGCCCCAGCATTTT. Translation gives CASSWTAASNQPQHF.